This T cell receptor (beta chain) came from a study of control samples from healthy donors and cancer patients. This CDR3 region has 14 residues. V lost 0 bases and J lost 6; bases outside the gene matches: 3. Germline CDR1 MGHRA, CDR2 YSYEKL. Generated by immunoSEQ multiplex PCR, the TCRdb table keeps only in-frame clones and is missing some. The profile shows over 150,000 clones, roughly 95% of them singletons. The receptor's source is a woman under 40 in good health. The sequenced sample was blood. This chain connects TRBV4-1 to TRBJ2-3; TRBD2 aligns across 7 bases. Here the CDR3 reads CASSQEAGRDTQYF. CDR3 sequence (DNA): TGCGCCAGCAGCCAAGAGGCCGGGAGGGATACGCAGTATTTT.